Listed here are 28 T cell receptor beta chains from one sample, sequenced in a study of blood T cells in healthy people across ages (dated by TCRdb to the mid-2010s). The receptor library was made with 5' RACE. A second PCR of roughly 6 to 11 cycles was performed with a sample-barcoded 5' primer and a J-beta primer mix. The public reads were reanalyzed by TCRdb: fastp trimming at Q25, MiXCR alignment, in-frame beta chains only. A single entry per CDR3 protein holds the most common genes and DNA from its merged rows. This sample has around 1,800,000 distinct CDR3 sequences in its table, and 30% to 40% of those were observed once. Under 30% of the sample goes to the ten largest clones. Material for sequencing was blood. The source of these receptors is a human donor in good health.

This clonotype appeared a few times. The gene calls are TRBV29-1 and TRBJ2-4, with D possibly matching TRBD2 (5 bases). The J call could be wrong; TRBJ2-7 is a better fit for the DNA end. This CDR3 is built from 12 residues. Germline loops: CDR1 SQVTM, CDR2 ANQGSEA. CDR3 sequence: CSVENGLYEQYF. The CDR3 nucleotides read TGCAGCGTTGAGAACGGACTCTACGAGCAGTACTTC.

This clonotype was seen only a few times. J is TRBJ2-4 and V is TRBV2; D is uncertain. This CDR3 has 14 amino acids. V was trimmed by 6 bases and J by 0 bases, leaving 9 bases between them. Germline CDR1 and CDR2: SNHLY and FYNNEI. CDR3 bases: TGTGCCAGCAGCGAATCTCTAGCCAAAAACATTCAGTACTTC. Amino acid sequence: CASSESLAKNIQYF.

The count of this clonotype is one. V and J are TRBV27 and TRBJ1-1, with D unresolved. The length of the CDR3 is 17 residues. Trimming removed 3 bases at V and 0 bases at J, with 17 bases between. The V gene's germline CDR1 is MNHEY and CDR2 SMNVEV (reference sequence). The CDR3 bases are TGTGCCAGCAGTTTTACGCGGGAAAACTCTTTGAACACTGAAGCTTTCTTT. Translation: CASSFTRENSLNTEAFF.

The rearrangement joins TRBV28 to TRBJ1-6; 7 nucleotides match TRBD1. The CDR3 has 18 amino acids. Looked up from germline, CDR1 is MDHEN and CDR2 is SYDVKM. Trimming removed 6 bases from V and 0 bases from J; junction bases left unmatched: 11. The chain's CDR3 is CASSPRGWENSYNSPLHF. The CDR3 DNA is TGTGCCAGCAGCCCCAGGGGGTGGGAGAACTCCTATAATTCACCCCTCCACTTT.

This clonotype was observed a handful of times. The chain joins TRBV7-9 to TRBJ2-1; 10 nucleotides match TRBD2. The CDR3 is 16 amino acids. The germline V gene has CDR1 SEHNR and CDR2 FQNEAQ (reference sequence). V shed 5 bases, J shed 3 bases, and the junction held 7 bases outside the gene matches. The DNA of the CDR3 is TGTGCCAGCAGCCCCCCCAGCGGGAGGGACTACAATGAGCAGTTCTTC. Its translation is CASSPPSGRDYNEQFF. The full variable domain, its missing parts supplied by reference TRBV7-9 and TRBJ2-1, is DTGVSQNPRHKITKRGQNVTFRCDPISEHNRLYWYRQTLGQGPEFLTYFQNEAQLEKSRLLSDRFSAERPKGSFSTLEIQRTEQGDSAMYLCASSPPSGRDYNEQFFGPGTRLTVL.

The V and J genes are TRBV12-3 or TRBV12-4 and TRBJ1-2, with D perhaps TRBD1 (6 bases). V lost 3 bases and J 4 bases, leaving 15 bases between the germline ends. CDR3 length equals 15 residues. The CDR3 protein is CASSLIGGDGYGYTF. The CDR3 DNA is TGTGCCAGCAGTTTGATAGGGGGAGATGGCTATGGCTACACCTTC.

This clonotype was detected a few times. The gene calls are TRBV7-2 and TRBJ2-3, with a possible D match to TRBD2 (7 bases). Germline assignment: CDR1 SGHTA and CDR2 FQGNSA. The CDR3 is 15 residues long. V was clipped by 1 base and J by 9 bases, with 17 bases between them. Written as DNA, the CDR3 is TGTGCCAGCAGCTTAGTAATACGGGGGGCACAAACGCAGTATTTT. Translation: CASSLVIRGAQTQYF.

The chain links TRBV5-1 to TRBJ1-1; D unclear. The CDR3 consists of 12 residues. V was trimmed by 2 bases and J by 6 bases, leaving 8 bases between them. CDR1 and CDR2 from the germline V gene are SGHRS and YFSETQ. Here the CDR3 reads CASSLEQSEAFF. In DNA, the CDR3 is TGCGCCAGCAGCTTAGAACAGTCTGAAGCTTTCTTT. The complete variable domain, with remaining parts taken from reference TRBV5-1 and TRBJ1-1, reads KAGVTQTPRYLIKTRGQQVTLSCSPISGHRSVSWYQQTPGQGLQFLFEYFSETQRNKGNFPGRFSGRQFSNSRSEMNVSTLELGDSALYLCASSLEQSEAFFGQGTRLTVV.

V and J are TRBV5-1 and TRBJ2-7; unclear D gene. Trimming cost V 0 bases and J 2 bases, with 9 bases left between them. Germline V gene data show CDR1 as SGHRS and CDR2 as YFSETQ. The CDR3 is 14 amino acids. The CDR3 reads CASSLEAHTYEQYF. The DNA of the CDR3 is TGCGCCAGCAGCTTGGAGGCACACACCTACGAGCAGTACTTC.

This clonotype came up a few times. The chain is built from TRBV4-3 and TRBJ1-5; D perhaps matches TRBD1 (6 bases). Germline V gives CDR1 LGHNA, CDR2 YSLEER. The CDR3 extends over 17 amino acids. V lost 0 bases, J lost 5 bases, and 17 bases lay in between. CDR3 in amino acids: CASSQELTGFSDQPQHF. The CDR3 DNA sequence: TGCGCCAGCAGCCAAGAACTTACAGGGTTCTCCGATCAGCCCCAGCATTTT.

The gene calls are TRBV21-1 and TRBJ2-2; TRBD1, the D gene given by the table, was not confirmed from the DNA. TRBV21-1 is a documented pseudogene. This CDR3 region has 15 residues. The DNA for the CDR3 is TGTGCCAGCAGCAAAGGCGGCAGGGGGCCCGGGGAGCTGTTTTTT. As protein: CASSKGGRGPGELFF.

This clonotype was counted only a few times. The chain links TRBV4-3 to TRBJ2-1, with D perhaps assigned TRBD1 or TRBD2 (5 bases each). Deletions cut 0 bases from V and 4 bases from J, with 16 bases between. The CDR3 extends over 17 amino acids. In germline, CDR1 is LGHNA, CDR2 YSLEER. The CDR3 DNA sequence: TGCGCCAGCAGCCAAGATATGGTCGATGGGGGTTACAATGAGCAGTTCTTC. It encodes CASSQDMVDGGYNEQFF.

This rearrangement joins TRBV20-1 to TRBJ1-2; 7 positions agree with TRBD1. This CDR3 contains 11 residues. Germline values: CDR1 DFQATT, CDR2 SNEGSKA (reference sequence). V lost 8 bases, J lost 8 bases, and 8 bases stayed unmatched. The CDR3 spells CSTGDGDGYTF. The DNA for the CDR3 is TGCAGTACAGGGGACGGAGACGGCTACACCTTC.

The chain joins TRBV20-1 to TRBJ1-2, with D possibly being TRBD1 (5 bases). Germline V CDR1 and CDR2: DFQATT, SNEGSKA (reference sequence). The CDR3 runs to 16 residues. V was pared by 0 bases and J by 6 bases, with 20 bases between. The CDR3, as DNA: TGCAGTGCTAGAGATGTCCGGGGGTCAGATAGGGATGGCTACACCTTC. It is translated as CSARDVRGSDRDGYTF.

The gene calls are TRBV4-2 and TRBJ2-3, with 11 bases lining up with TRBD2. V gave up 4 bases and J gave up 2 bases; unmatched junction bases: 8. The CDR3 loop spans 17 amino acids. Per the germline V gene, CDR1 is LGHNA and CDR2 is YNFKEQ. The CDR3 loop is CASSPSTSGDSTDTQYF. As DNA, the CDR3 is TGTGCCAGCAGCCCTTCGACTAGCGGGGATTCCACAGATACGCAGTATTTT.

The chain links TRBV7-2 to TRBJ1-1; no reliable D call. The CDR3 extends over 14 amino acids. Deletions cut 2 bases from V and 11 bases from J, with 18 bases between. Per the germline V gene, CDR1 is SGHTA and CDR2 is FQGNSA. Written as DNA, the CDR3 is TGTGCCAGCAGCTTACTGGCGTTCCCCAAGCGGGCTTTCTTT. It is translated as CASSLLAFPKRAFF. The whole variable domain, remainder taken from reference TRBV7-2 and TRBJ1-1, is GAGVSQSPSNKVTEKGKDVELRCDPISGHTALYWYRQSLGQGLEFLIYFQGNSAPDKSGLPSDRFSAERTGGSVSTLTIQRTQQEDSAVYLCASSLLAFPKRAFFGQGTRLTVV.

This clonotype was seen only a few times. This chain joins TRBV5-1 and TRBJ2-5, with 9 bases matching TRBD1. Germline trimming cut 1 base from V and 4 bases from J; bases unmatched to any gene: 8. CDR1 SGHRS and CDR2 YFSETQ come from the germline V gene. This CDR3 comprises 16 residues. The DNA of the CDR3 is TGCGCCAGCAGCTTGTCGGGACAGGGAGGAGGAGAGACCCAGTACTTC. It translates to CASSLSGQGGGETQYF. The full variable domain, rest sourced from reference TRBV5-1 and TRBJ2-5, is KAGVTQTPRYLIKTRGQQVTLSCSPISGHRSVSWYQQTPGQGLQFLFEYFSETQRNKGNFPGRFSGRQFSNSRSEMNVSTLELGDSALYLCASSLSGQGGGETQYFGPGTRLLVL.

The chain couples TRBV6-5 to TRBJ1-2, with D unresolved. Germline V gene lookup returns CDR1 MNHEY and CDR2 SVGAGI. The CDR3 runs 11 residues. V lost 4 bases and J lost 7, with 7 bases in between. The CDR3 sequence is CASSWPGGYTF. The CDR3 region has the DNA TGTGCCAGCAGTTGGCCTGGTGGCTACACCTTC.

This clonotype was seen a handful of times. The chain employs TRBV7-2 and TRBJ2-3; unclear D gene. The V end was cut by 1 base, the J end by 2 bases, with 10 bases between. Germline assignment: CDR1 SGHTA and CDR2 FQGNSA. The CDR3 runs 15 residues. CDR3 DNA sequence: TGTGCCAGCAGCTTAGTAGCAAGCGACACAGATACGCAGTATTTT. Its translation: CASSLVASDTDTQYF.

This clonotype was detected ten times or more. The V gene is TRBV9, the J gene TRBJ2-6; maybe TRBD1 (5 bases). The CDR3 totals 15 residues. CDR1 SGDLS and CDR2 YYNGEE come from the germline V gene. V was cut by 3 bases and J by 2 bases, with 9 bases left in between. The CDR3 reads CASSDDRPGANVLTF. The CDR3 nucleotides are TGTGCCAGCAGCGATGACAGACCTGGGGCCAACGTCCTGACTTTC.

The table lists this clonotype with a count of one. J is TRBJ2-5 and V is TRBV20-1; the match to TRBD1 covers 9 bases. The CDR3 covers 13 residues. CDR1 DFQATT and CDR2 SNEGSKA come from the germline V gene (reference sequence). V lost 5 bases, J lost 5 bases, and 6 bases stayed unmatched. The CDR3 nucleotides are TGCAGTGCTGCGGGACAGGGTATGGAGACCCAGTACTTC. Translation gives CSAAGQGMETQYF.

The rearrangement uses TRBV4-1 and TRBJ2-1, with TRBD2 matching over 8 bases. CDR1 and CDR2 from the germline V gene are MGHRA and YSYEKL. The V and J ends lost 0 bases and 8 bases, in that order; junction bases with no gene match: 18. The CDR3 consists of 19 residues. CDR3 nucleotides: TGCGCCAGCAGCCAAGATATTAGCGGGCGGGTAACGCGGGGGGATGAGCAGTTCTTC. Protein: CASSQDISGRVTRGDEQFF.

This clonotype was detected once. V and J are TRBV5-1 and TRBJ2-7; the match to TRBD2 covers 11 bases. The J call may be in error: the DNA end matches TRBJ2-5 better. Germline assignment: CDR1 SGHRS and CDR2 YFSETQ. This CDR3 is 15 amino acids long. In DNA form, the CDR3 reads TGCGCCCCCTGGAGGCTAGCGGGGGGCGCTGAGACCCAGTACTTC. It codes for CAPWRLAGGAETQYF.

The genes are TRBV4-1 and TRBJ2-3; tentatively, D is TRBD2 (6 bases). Trimming stripped 4 bases from V and 10 bases from J, with 15 bases between. The CDR3 covers 13 residues. Germline loops: CDR1 MGHRA, CDR2 YSYEKL. CDR3 sequence: CASSRGTGLPQYF. CDR3 sequence (DNA): TGCGCCAGCAGCCGAGGAACGGGACTTCCGCAGTATTTT.

This clonotype was detected only a few times. The chain joins TRBV5-1 to TRBJ2-7; 8 positions agree with TRBD1. There are 14 residues in the CDR3. With V trimmed by 4 bases and J by 5 bases, 8 bases remained unmatched. Germline V gene sequence: CDR1 SGHRS, CDR2 YFSETQ. The CDR3 spells CASSPDRVGNEQYF. The CDR3 bases are TGCGCCAGCAGCCCGGACAGGGTAGGCAACGAGCAGTACTTC.

This clonotype has only a few counts. This chain uses TRBV20-1 with TRBJ2-1, with D unresolved. Germline CDR1 DFQATT, CDR2 SNEGSKA (reference sequence). V lost 2 bases and J lost 5, with 13 bases in between. This CDR3 contains 14 residues. Here the CDR3 reads CSARTTGKHNEQFF. For the CDR3, the DNA is TGCAGTGCTAGAACGACCGGAAAACACAATGAGCAGTTCTTC.

CDR3 bases: TGTGCCAGCAGCCCAGGGGGGGTAGGAAATCCCCAGCATTTT. Translated, it gives CASSPGGVGNPQHF. V is TRBV7-2 and J is TRBJ1-5; 7 positions match TRBD1. Germline CDR1 SGHTA, CDR2 FQGNSA. Trimming cost V 5 bases and J 10 bases; bases outside gene matches: 11. CDR3 length: 14 amino acids.

Of note for this clonotype: At one end, the junction sequence differs from germline, possibly due to a read error. This sequence joins TRBV7-9 and TRBJ1-1; D might be TRBD1 (5 bases). Germline V gives CDR1 SEHNR, CDR2 FQNEAQ (reference sequence). This CDR3 has 13 residues. CDR3 nucleotide sequence: TGTGCCGGCAGCAGGGAGCTGAACACTGAAGCTTTCTTT. Amino acid sequence: CAGSRELNTEAFF.